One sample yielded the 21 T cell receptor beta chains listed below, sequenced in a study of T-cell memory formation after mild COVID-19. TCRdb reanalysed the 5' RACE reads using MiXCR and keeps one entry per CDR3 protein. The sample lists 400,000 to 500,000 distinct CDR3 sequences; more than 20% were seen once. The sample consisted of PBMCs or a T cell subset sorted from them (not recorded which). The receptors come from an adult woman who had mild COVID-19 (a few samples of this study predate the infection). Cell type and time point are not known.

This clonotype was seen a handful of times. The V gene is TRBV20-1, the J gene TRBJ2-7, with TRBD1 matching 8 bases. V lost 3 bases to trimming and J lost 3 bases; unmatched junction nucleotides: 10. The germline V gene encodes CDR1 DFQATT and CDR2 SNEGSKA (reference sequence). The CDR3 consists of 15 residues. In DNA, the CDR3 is TGCAGTGCTAGCAACAGGGGGGCGAACTTCTACGAGCAGTACTTC. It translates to CSASNRGANFYEQYF.

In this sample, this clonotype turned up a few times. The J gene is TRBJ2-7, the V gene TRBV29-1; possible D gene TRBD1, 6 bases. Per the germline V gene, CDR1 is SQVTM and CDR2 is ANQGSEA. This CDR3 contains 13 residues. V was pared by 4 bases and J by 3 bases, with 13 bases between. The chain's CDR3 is CSVVWPGDYEQYF. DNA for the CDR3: TGCAGCGTTGTATGGCCAGGGGACTACGAGCAGTACTTC.

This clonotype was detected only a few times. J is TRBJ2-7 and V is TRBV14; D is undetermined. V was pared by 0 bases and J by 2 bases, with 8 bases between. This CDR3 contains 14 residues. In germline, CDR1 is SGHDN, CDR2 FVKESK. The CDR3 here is CASSQDQLTYEQYF. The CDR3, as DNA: TGTGCCAGCAGCCAAGACCAGCTTACCTACGAGCAGTACTTC. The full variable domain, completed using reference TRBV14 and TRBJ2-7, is EAGVTQFPSHSVIEKGQTVTLRCDPISGHDNLYWYRRVMGKEIKFLLHFVKESKQDESGMPNNRFLAERTGGTYSTLKVQPAELEDSGVYFCASSQDQLTYEQYFGPGTRLTVT.

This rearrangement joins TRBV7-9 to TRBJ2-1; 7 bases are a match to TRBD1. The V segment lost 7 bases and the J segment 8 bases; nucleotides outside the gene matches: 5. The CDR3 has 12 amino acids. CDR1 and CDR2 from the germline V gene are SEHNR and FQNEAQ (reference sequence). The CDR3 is CASNEGADEQFF. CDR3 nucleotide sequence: TGTGCCAGCAACGAGGGGGCCGATGAGCAGTTCTTC.

The CDR3 nucleotides read TGCAGCGTTGCCCGGGGAAGCGGGGCAAACAATGAGCAGTTCTTC. Translating gives CSVARGSGANNEQFF. The V and J genes are TRBV29-1 and TRBJ2-1; 7 bases align to TRBD2. In germline, CDR1 is SQVTM, CDR2 ANQGSEA. Trimming cost V 4 bases and J 5 bases; bases outside gene matches: 11. This CDR3 is 15 amino acids long.

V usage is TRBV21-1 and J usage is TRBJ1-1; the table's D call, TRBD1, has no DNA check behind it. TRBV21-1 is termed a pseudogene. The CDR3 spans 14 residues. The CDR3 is CATEPAGGDAEAFF. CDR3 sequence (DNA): TGTGCCACCGAACCCGCAGGGGGCGACGCTGAAGCTTTCTTT.

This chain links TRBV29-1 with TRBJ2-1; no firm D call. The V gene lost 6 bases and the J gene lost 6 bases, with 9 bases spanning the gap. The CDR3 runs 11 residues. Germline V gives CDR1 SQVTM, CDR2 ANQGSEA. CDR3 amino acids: CSVPVGNEQFF. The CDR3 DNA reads TGCAGCGTCCCGGTGGGCAATGAGCAGTTCTTC.

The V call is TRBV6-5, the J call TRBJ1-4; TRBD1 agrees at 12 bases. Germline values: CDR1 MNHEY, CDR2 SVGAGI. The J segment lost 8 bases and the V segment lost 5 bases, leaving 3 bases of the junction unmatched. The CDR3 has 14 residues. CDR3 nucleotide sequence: TGTGCCAGCAGTCGGGACAGGGGGCGCGAAAAACTGTTTTTT. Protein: CASSRDRGREKLFF.

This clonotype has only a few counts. The CDR3 DNA is TGTGCGAGTAATAGCGGGTACGACAATGAGCAGTTCTTC. Protein sequence: CASNSGYDNEQFF. The chain uses TRBV2 and TRBJ2-1; 7 bases match TRBD2. Germline V gene lookup returns CDR1 SNHLY and CDR2 FYNNEI. The CDR3 spans 13 residues.

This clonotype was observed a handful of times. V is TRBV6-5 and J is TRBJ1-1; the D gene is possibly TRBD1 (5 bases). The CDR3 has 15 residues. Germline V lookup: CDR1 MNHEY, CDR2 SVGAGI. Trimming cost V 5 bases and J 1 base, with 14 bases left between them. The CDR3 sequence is CASSPPPTENTEAFF. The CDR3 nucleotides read TGTGCCAGCAGTCCGCCCCCGACAGAGAACACTGAAGCTTTCTTT.

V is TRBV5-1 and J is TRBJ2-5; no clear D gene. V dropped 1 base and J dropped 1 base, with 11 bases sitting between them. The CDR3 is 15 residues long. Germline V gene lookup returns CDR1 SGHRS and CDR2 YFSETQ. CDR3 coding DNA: TGCGCCAGCAGCTTGATTTCCAGGTTCCAAGAGACCCAGTACTTC. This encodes CASSLISRFQETQYF.

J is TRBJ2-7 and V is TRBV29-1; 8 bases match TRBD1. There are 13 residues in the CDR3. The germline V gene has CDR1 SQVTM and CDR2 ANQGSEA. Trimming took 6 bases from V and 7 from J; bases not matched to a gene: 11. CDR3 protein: CSVMRQGSGEQYF. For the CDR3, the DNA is TGCAGCGTCATGAGACAGGGGTCTGGGGAGCAGTACTTC.

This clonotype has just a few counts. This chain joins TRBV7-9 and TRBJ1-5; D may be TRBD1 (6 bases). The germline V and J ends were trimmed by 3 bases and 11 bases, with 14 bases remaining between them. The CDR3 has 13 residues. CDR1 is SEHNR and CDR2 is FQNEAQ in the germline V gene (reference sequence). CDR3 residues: CASSFAPQGSQHF. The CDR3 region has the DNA TGTGCCAGCAGCTTCGCACCTCAGGGGTCCCAGCATTTT.

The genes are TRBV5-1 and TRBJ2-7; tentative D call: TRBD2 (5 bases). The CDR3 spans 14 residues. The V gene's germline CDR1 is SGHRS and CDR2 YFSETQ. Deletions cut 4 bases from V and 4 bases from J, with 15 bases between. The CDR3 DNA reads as TGCGCCAGCAGCCACGGACTGGGGAGTTACGAGCAGTACTTC. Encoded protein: CASSHGLGSYEQYF.

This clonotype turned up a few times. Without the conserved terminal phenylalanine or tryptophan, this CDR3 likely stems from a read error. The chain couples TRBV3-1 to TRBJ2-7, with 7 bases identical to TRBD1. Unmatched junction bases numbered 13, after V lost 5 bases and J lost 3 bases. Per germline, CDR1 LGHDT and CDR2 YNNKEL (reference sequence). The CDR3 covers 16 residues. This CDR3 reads CASSAPQQGYIYEQYS. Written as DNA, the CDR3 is TGTGCCAGCAGCGCCCCTCAACAGGGGTACATCTACGAGCAGTACTCC.

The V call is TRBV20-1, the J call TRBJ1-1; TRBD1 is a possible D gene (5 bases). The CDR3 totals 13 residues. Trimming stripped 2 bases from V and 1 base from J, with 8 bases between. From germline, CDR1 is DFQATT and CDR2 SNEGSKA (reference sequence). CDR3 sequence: CSARQGWNTEAFF. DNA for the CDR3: TGCAGTGCTAGACAGGGTTGGAACACTGAAGCTTTCTTT.

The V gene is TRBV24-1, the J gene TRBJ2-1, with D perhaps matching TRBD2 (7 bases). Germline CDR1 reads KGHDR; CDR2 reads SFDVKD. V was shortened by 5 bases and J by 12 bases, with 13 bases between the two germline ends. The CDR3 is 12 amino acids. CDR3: CATSVAGATQFF. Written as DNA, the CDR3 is TGTGCCACCAGTGTTGCGGGGGCCACGCAGTTCTTC.

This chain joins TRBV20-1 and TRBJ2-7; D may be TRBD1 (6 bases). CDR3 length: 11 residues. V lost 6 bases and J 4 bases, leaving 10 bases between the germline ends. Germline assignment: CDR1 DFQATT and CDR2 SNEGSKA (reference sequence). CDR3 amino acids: CSASDRYEQYF. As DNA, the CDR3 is TGCAGTGCGTCCGACAGGTACGAGCAGTACTTC.

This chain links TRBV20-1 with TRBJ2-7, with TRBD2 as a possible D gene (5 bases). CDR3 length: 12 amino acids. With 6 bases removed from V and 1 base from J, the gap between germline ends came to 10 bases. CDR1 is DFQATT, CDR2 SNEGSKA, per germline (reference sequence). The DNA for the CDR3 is TGCAGTGCCTCACGCGGGTCCTACGAGCAGTACTTC. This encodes CSASRGSYEQYF.

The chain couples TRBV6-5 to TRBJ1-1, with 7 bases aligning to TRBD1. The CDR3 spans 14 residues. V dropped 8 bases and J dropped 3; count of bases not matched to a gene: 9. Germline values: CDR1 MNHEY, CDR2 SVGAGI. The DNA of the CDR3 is TGTGCCAGCCGCAAAGACAGGGAATACACTGAAGCTTTCTTT. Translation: CASRKDREYTEAFF.

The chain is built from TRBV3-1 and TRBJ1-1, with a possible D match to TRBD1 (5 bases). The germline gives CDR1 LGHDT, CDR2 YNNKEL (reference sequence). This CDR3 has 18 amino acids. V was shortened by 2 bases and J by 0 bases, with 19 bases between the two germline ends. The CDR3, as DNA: TGTGCCAGCAGCCAATTCGCGGGGGTAACGGTATTGAACACTGAAGCTTTCTTT. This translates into CASSQFAGVTVLNTEAFF.